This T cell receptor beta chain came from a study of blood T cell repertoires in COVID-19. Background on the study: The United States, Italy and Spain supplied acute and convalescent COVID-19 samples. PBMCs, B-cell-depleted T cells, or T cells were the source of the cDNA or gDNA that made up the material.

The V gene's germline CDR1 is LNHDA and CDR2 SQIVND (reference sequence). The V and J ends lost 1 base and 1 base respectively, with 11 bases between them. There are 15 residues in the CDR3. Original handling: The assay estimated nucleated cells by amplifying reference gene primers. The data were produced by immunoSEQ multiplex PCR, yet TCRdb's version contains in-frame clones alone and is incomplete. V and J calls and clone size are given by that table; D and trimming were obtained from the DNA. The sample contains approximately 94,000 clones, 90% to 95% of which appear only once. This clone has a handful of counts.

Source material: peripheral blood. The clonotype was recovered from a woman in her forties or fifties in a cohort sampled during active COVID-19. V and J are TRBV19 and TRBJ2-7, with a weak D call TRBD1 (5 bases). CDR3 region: CASSIVTAGSYEQYF. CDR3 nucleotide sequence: TGTGCCAGTAGTATAGTAACGGCAGGGTCCTACGAGCAGTACTTC.